The 16 T cell receptor beta chains below all came from one sample that was sequenced in a study of T-cell memory formation after mild COVID-19. TCRdb reanalysed the 5' RACE reads using MiXCR and keeps one entry per CDR3 protein. The sample contains 450,000 or so distinct CDR3 sequences, about 20% of which appear only once. Input material: PBMCs or a T cell subset sorted from them (not recorded which). Receptor source: an adult woman who had mild COVID-19 (a few samples of this study predate the infection). Cell type and time point are not known.

This clonotype has a handful of counts. The chain employs TRBV12-5 and TRBJ2-1; TRBD2 might be the D (7 bases). V was clipped by 1 base and J by 0 bases, with 16 bases between them. The CDR3 is made up of 18 amino acids. The germline V gene has CDR1 LGHNT and CDR2 FRNRAP. The CDR3 protein is CASGLDSWAGASYNEQFF. As DNA, the CDR3 is TGTGCTAGTGGTTTGGACTCTTGGGCGGGGGCCTCCTACAATGAGCAGTTCTTC. Full variable domain (rest looked up from reference TRBV12-5 and TRBJ2-1): DARVTQTPRHKVTEMGQEVTMRCQPILGHNTVFWYRQTMMQGLELLAYFRNRAPLDDSGMPKDRFSAEMPDATLATLKIQPSEPRDSAVYFCASGLDSWAGASYNEQFFGPGTRLTVL.

J is TRBJ1-5 and V is TRBV20-1, with TRBD1 as a possible D gene (6 bases). CDR1 and CDR2 from the germline V gene are DFQATT and SNEGSKA (reference sequence). Trimming took off 3 bases at V and 7 bases at J, with 28 bases between the two ends. The CDR3 loop spans 18 amino acids. CDR3 loop: CSASVGRRSGAYGQPQHF. The CDR3 DNA follows: TGCAGTGCTAGCGTAGGTCGACGGTCAGGGGCTTACGGGCAGCCCCAGCATTTT.

V usage is TRBV30 and J usage is TRBJ2-7, with D possibly being TRBD1 or TRBD2 (5 bases each). Germline V lookup: CDR1 GTSNPN, CDR2 SVGIG (reference sequence). The CDR3 contains 14 residues. V lost 3 bases to trimming and J lost 2 bases, with 14 bases between them. The CDR3, as DNA: TGTGCCTGGAGGTCCGGGGCGTCAACCTACGAGCAGTACTTC. Protein product: CAWRSGASTYEQYF.

This clonotype was seen a handful of times. The rearrangement links TRBV7-6 to TRBJ2-3; D perhaps matches TRBD2 (5 bases). CDR1 is SGHVS and CDR2 is FNYEAQ in the germline V gene. The CDR3 length is 15 residues. Trimming shortened V by 5 bases and J by 2 bases, and 14 bases separated the two germline ends. The CDR3 DNA reads TGTGCCAGCAGCAGAGCGGCCCCCTACACAGATACGCAGTATTTT. Translated: CASSRAAPYTDTQYF.

This clonotype occurred once. The chain recombines TRBV12-3 or TRBV12-4 with TRBJ2-2; 12 bases are shared with TRBD1. The V segment lost 4 bases and the J segment 7 bases; nucleotides outside the gene matches: 4. The CDR3 runs to 15 residues. CDR3 in amino acids: CASSSGTGGIGELFF. The CDR3 region has the DNA TGTGCCAGCAGTTCCGGGACAGGGGGCATCGGGGAGCTGTTTTTT.

This chain links TRBV14 with TRBJ2-3, with D tentatively TRBD2 (5 bases). V lost 0 bases and J lost 9, with 13 bases in between. Germline V gene data show CDR1 as SGHDN and CDR2 as FVKESK. CDR3 length equals 14 residues. The CDR3 sequence is CASSQEKFPGTQYF. CDR3 DNA sequence: TGTGCCAGCAGCCAAGAAAAGTTTCCGGGAACGCAGTATTTT.

J is TRBJ2-2 and V is TRBV10-3, with D possibly being TRBD2 (6 bases). Trimming pared 4 bases from V and 6 bases from J, leaving 12 bases between. From germline, CDR1 is ENHRY and CDR2 SYGVKD. This CDR3 comprises 14 residues. The DNA of the CDR3 is TGTGCCATCAGTGTTGGGGGGTTGGCCGGGGAGCTGTTTTTT. Its translation is CAISVGGLAGELFF.

This chain links TRBV5-6 with TRBJ1-2; tentative D call: TRBD1 (5 bases). The germline V and J ends were trimmed by 2 bases and 1 base, with 12 bases remaining between them. The germline V gene has CDR1 SGHDT and CDR2 YYEEEE. The CDR3 has 15 amino acids. Written as DNA, the CDR3 is TGTGCCAGCAGCTTTGGGACCGATTTTAACTATGGCTACACCTTC. Amino acids: CASSFGTDFNYGYTF.

This clonotype came up a few times. This rearrangement joins TRBV7-9 to TRBJ2-1; perhaps D is TRBD1 or TRBD2 (6 bases each). The CDR3 extends over 15 amino acids. Per the germline V gene, CDR1 is SEHNR and CDR2 is FQNEAQ (reference sequence). V dropped 1 base and J dropped 3 bases, with 10 bases sitting between them. CDR3 amino acids: CASSLVEGGYNEQFF. CDR3 bases: TGTGCCAGCAGCTTAGTTGAGGGGGGCTACAATGAGCAGTTCTTC.

This clonotype appeared many times. The J gene is TRBJ1-5, the V gene TRBV5-1; weak D call: TRBD1 (5 bases). CDR3 length equals 16 residues. Per the germline V gene, CDR1 is SGHRS and CDR2 is YFSETQ. Deletions cut 2 bases from V and 0 bases from J, with 12 bases between. The CDR3 sequence is CASSFPGSYSNQPQHF. The CDR3 nucleotides read TGCGCCAGCAGCTTCCCAGGGAGCTATAGCAATCAGCCCCAGCATTTT.

The sample holds many counts of this clonotype. This chain links TRBV7-8 with TRBJ1-1; D is undetermined. V was clipped by 5 bases and J by 6 bases, with 13 bases between them. This CDR3 contains 13 residues. Per germline, CDR1 SGHVS and CDR2 FQNEAQ. The CDR3 DNA sequence: TGTGCCAGCAGCCTTGGATGGGCCTCTGAAGCTTTCTTT. Encoded protein: CASSLGWASEAFF.

The chain links TRBV19 to TRBJ2-7; D gene ambiguous. V lost 5 bases, J lost 1 base, and 15 bases lay in between. The CDR3 is made up of 15 amino acids. Looked up from germline, CDR1 is LNHDA and CDR2 is SQIVND (reference sequence). CDR3 region: CASSPQGWGSYEQYF. In DNA form, the CDR3 reads TGTGCCAGTAGTCCCCAAGGTTGGGGTTCCTACGAGCAGTACTTC.

This clonotype has just a few counts. The CDR3 DNA reads TGTGCCAGCACCTCAAGCTTGGGACAGGGACTGACAGGTGGGTCCTACGAGCAGTACTTC. This gives the protein CASTSSLGQGLTGGSYEQYF. The rearrangement joins TRBV12-3 or TRBV12-4 to TRBJ2-7, with TRBD1 matching over 9 bases. Trimming at V came to 7 bases and at J to 1 base, leaving 23 bases not matched to a gene. The CDR3 sequence is 20 residues long.

This rearrangement joins TRBV24-1 to TRBJ1-2, with a weak D call TRBD1 (5 bases). CDR1 and CDR2 from the germline V gene are KGHDR and SFDVKD. This CDR3 has 14 residues. Trimming stripped 3 bases from V and 7 bases from J, with 14 bases between. DNA of the CDR3: TGTGCCACCAGTGATGCCGGGACGGATTGTGGCTACACCTTC. Translation gives CATSDAGTDCGYTF.

This clonotype has only a few counts. The chain uses TRBV18 and TRBJ2-6; TRBD2 matches at 7 bases. Germline assignment: CDR1 KGHSH and CDR2 LQKENI. The CDR3 runs 17 residues. J was trimmed by 0 bases and V by 4 bases; bases with no gene match: 6. CDR3 residues: CASSQLALASGANVLTF. CDR3 sequence (DNA): TGTGCCAGCTCACAACTAGCGCTGGCCTCTGGGGCCAACGTCCTGACTTTC.

CDR3 in DNA: TGTGCCAGCAGCTTCCGGGGGGACAGCTCCTACAATGAGCAGTTCTTC. Its translation is CASSFRGDSSYNEQFF. V gene TRBV5-5 combines with J gene TRBJ2-1; D could derive from TRBD1 or TRBD2 (7 bases each). Looked up from germline, CDR1 is SGHKS and CDR2 is YYEKEE (reference sequence). V was pared by 2 bases and J by 0 bases, with 12 bases between. The length of the CDR3 is 16 residues.